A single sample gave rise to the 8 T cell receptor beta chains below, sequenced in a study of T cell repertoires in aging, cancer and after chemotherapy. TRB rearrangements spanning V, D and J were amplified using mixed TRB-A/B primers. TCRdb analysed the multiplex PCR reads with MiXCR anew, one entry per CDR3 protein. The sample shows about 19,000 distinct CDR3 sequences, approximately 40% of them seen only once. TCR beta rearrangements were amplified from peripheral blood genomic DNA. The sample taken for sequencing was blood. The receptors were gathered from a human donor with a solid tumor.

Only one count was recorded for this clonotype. DNA for the CDR3: TGCGCCAGCAGCCAACGTTTGGGACTAGCGGGTGGGGAGACCCAGTACTTC. Amino acid sequence: CASSQRLGLAGGETQYF. The chain couples TRBV4-3 to TRBJ2-5; 12 bases line up with TRBD2. V shed 2 bases and J 5 bases; nucleotides not matched to a gene: 9. Germline CDR1 LGHNA, CDR2 YSLEER. The CDR3 length is 17 residues.

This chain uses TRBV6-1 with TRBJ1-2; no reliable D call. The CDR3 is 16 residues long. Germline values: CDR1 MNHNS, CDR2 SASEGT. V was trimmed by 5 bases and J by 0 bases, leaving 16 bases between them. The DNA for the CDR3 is TGTGCCAGCAGTAGTGTAGGGCAGGATGCTAACTATGGCTACACCTTC. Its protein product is CASSSVGQDANYGYTF.

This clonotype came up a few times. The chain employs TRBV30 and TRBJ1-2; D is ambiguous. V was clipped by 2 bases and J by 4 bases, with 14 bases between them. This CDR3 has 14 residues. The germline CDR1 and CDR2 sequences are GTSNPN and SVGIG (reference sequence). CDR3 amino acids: CAWSRIWGAYGYTF. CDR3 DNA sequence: TGTGCCTGGAGTCGGATCTGGGGTGCCTATGGCTACACCTTC. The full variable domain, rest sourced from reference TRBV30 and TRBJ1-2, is SQTIHQWPATLVQPVGSPLSLECTVEGTSNPNLYWYRQAAGRGLQLLFYSVGIGQISSEVPQNLSASRPQDRQFILSSKKLLLSDSGFYLCAWSRIWGAYGYTFGSGTRLTVV.

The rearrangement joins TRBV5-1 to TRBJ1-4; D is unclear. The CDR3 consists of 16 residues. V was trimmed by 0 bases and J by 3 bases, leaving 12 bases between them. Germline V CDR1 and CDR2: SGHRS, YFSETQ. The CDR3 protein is CASSLASGVPNEKLFF. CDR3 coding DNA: TGCGCCAGCAGCTTGGCCTCTGGGGTGCCTAATGAAAAACTGTTTTTT.

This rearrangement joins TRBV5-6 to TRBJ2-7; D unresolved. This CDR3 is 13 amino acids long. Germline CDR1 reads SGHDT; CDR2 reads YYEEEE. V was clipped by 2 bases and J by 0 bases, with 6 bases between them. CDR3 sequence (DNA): TGTGCCAGCAGCTTCGTGGACTCCTACGAGCAGTACTTC. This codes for CASSFVDSYEQYF. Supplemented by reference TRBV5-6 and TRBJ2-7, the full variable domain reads DAGVTQSPTHLIKTRGQQVTLRCSPKSGHDTVSWYQQALGQGPQFIFQYYEEEERQRGNFPDRFSGHQFPNYSSELNVNALLLGDSALYLCASSFVDSYEQYFGPGTRLTVT.

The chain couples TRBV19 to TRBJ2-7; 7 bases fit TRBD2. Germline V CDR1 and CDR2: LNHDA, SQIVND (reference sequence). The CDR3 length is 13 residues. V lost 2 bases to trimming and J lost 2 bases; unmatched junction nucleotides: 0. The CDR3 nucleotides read TGTGCCAGTAGTATAAGCGGGACCTACGAGCAGTACTTC. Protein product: CASSISGTYEQYF.

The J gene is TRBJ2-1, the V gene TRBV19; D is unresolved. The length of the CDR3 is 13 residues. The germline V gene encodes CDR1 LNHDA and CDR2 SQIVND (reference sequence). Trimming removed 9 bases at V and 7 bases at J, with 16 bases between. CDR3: CASSSTWRNEQFF. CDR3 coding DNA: TGTGCCAGCTCCTCCACCTGGAGAAATGAGCAGTTCTTC.

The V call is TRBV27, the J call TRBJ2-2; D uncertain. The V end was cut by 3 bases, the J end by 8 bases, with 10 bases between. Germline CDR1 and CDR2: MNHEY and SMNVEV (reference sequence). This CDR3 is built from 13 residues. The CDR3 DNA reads TGTGCCAGCAGTTTCGGCTTTGGGGGGGAGCTGTTTTTT. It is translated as CASSFGFGGELFF.